This TCR beta chain was retrieved from a study of T-cell reconstitution after alpha-beta-depleted transplantation in children. The CDR3 has 16 amino acids. The ends lost 4 bases at V and 3 bases at J; junction bases unmatched: 10. Germline V gene data show CDR1 as SGHTA and CDR2 as FQGNSA. Preparing the TCRbeta library involved the use of unique molecular identifiers. TCRdb processed the PCR reads anew with MiXCR; each CDR3 protein has one entry. Found here are roughly 350,000 distinct CDR3 sequences, approximately 10% of them singletons; the top ten hold 2% to 2.5%. In its sample, this clonotype was seen many times.

The clonotype was recovered from a human donor who donated a stem cell graft to a child with acute lymphoblastic leukemia. Sequences were derived from PBMCs from the stem cell graft donor, sampled from the stem cell graft. The chain employs TRBV7-2 and TRBJ1-1; 8 positions agree with TRBD1. The CDR3: CASSYSGGSLDTEAFF. Written as DNA, the CDR3 is TGTGCCAGCAGCTACTCAGGGGGCAGTTTGGACACTGAAGCTTTCTTT.